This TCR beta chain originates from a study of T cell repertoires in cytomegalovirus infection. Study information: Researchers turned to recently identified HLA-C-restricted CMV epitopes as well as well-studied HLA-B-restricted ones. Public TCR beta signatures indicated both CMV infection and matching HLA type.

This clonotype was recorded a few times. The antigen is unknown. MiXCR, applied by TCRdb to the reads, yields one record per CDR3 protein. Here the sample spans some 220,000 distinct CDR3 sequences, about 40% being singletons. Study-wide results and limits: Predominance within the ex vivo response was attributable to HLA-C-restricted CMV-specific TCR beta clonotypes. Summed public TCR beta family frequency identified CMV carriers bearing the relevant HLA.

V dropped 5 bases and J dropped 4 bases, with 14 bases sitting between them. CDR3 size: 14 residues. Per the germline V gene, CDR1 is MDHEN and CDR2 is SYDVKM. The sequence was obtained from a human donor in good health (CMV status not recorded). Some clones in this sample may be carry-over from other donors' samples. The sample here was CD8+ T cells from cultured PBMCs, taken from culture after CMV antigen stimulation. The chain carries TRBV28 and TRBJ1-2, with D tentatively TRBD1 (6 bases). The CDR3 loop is CASSVPRGTYGYTF. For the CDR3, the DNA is TGTGCCAGCAGTGTCCCCAGGGGTACCTATGGCTACACCTTC.